Listed below are T cell receptor beta chains from one sample, sequenced in a study of T cell changes during pregnancy in multiple sclerosis. Data came from immunoSEQ multiplex PCR; TCRdb stores just in-frame clones and leaves some out. The sample contains some 100,000 clones, 85% to 95% of which appear only once. Sequences were derived from peripheral blood, sampled before pregnancy. These receptors came from a female donor with multiple sclerosis, enrolled in a pregnancy study. Each CDR3 is given with its conserved first and last residue. The order of the fields is CDR3 protein, CDR3 DNA, CDR3 length, D gene, V gene, clone size, J gene. D genes are given only for firm matches. Clone size appears in some rows only: once, few, many, or a class for an expanded clone.

CDR3aa: CASRNSDAGAYGYTF
CDR3nt: TGTGCCAGCAGAAACTCGGACGCGGGCGCCTATGGCTACACCTTC
len: 15
d_gene: NA
v_gene: TRBV27
abundance: NA
j_gene: TRBJ1-2

CDR3aa: CASSNRGSYNEQFF
CDR3nt: TGTGCCAGCAGTAACAGGGGCTCCTACAATGAGCAGTTCTTC
len: 14
d_gene: TRBD1
v_gene: TRBV27
abundance: NA
j_gene: TRBJ2-1

CDR3aa: CASSPDRATADTQYF
CDR3nt: TGTGCCAGCAGCCCCGACAGGGCAACGGCAGATACGCAGTATTTT
len: 15
d_gene: TRBD1
v_gene: TRBV5-6
abundance: NA
j_gene: TRBJ2-3

CDR3aa: CASSFASGSSTDTQYF
CDR3nt: TGTGCCAGCAGCTTCGCTAGCGGCTCTAGCACAGATACGCAGTATTTT
len: 16
d_gene: TRBD2
v_gene: TRBV5-6
abundance: once
j_gene: TRBJ2-3

CDR3aa: CASSQGQLTEAFF
CDR3nt: TGCGCCAGCAGCCAGGGACAGCTCACTGAAGCTTTCTTT
len: 13
d_gene: TRBD1
v_gene: TRBV10-2
abundance: NA
j_gene: TRBJ1-1

CDR3aa: CASSFAKGLTEAFF
CDR3nt: TGTGCCAGCAGCTTTGCCAAGGGGCTGACTGAAGCTTTCTTT
len: 14
d_gene: NA
v_gene: TRBV11-2
abundance: NA
j_gene: TRBJ1-1

CDR3aa: CATSPSRGRAEAFF
CDR3nt: TGTGCCACCTCACCGAGCCGAGGGAGAGCTGAAGCTTTCTTT
len: 14
d_gene: NA
v_gene: TRBV28
abundance: NA
j_gene: TRBJ1-1

CDR3aa: CASSQERGVKGYTF
CDR3nt: TGCGCCAGCAGCCAAGAGCGTGGAGTCAAAGGCTACACCTTC
len: 14
d_gene: NA
v_gene: TRBV4-3
abundance: NA
j_gene: TRBJ1-2

CDR3aa: CSVEGQGVHEQYF
CDR3nt: TGCAGCGTTGAAGGACAGGGTGTACACGAGCAGTACTTC
len: 13
d_gene: TRBD1
v_gene: TRBV29-1
abundance: NA
j_gene: TRBJ2-7

CDR3aa: CASSLNRGTGNPSGANVLTF
CDR3nt: TGCGCCAGCAGCCTAAACCGAGGGACAGGGAACCCCTCTGGGGCCAACGTCCTGACTTTC
len: 20
d_gene: TRBD1
v_gene: TRBV5-1
abundance: NA
j_gene: TRBJ2-6

CDR3aa: CASRQTGTSGNTDTQYF
CDR3nt: TGTGCCAGCAGGCAAACCGGGACTAGCGGAAACACAGATACGCAGTATTTT
len: 17
d_gene: TRBD2
v_gene: TRBV2
abundance: NA
j_gene: TRBJ2-3

CDR3aa: CASSQISADSYEQYF
CDR3nt: TGTGCCAGCAGCCAAATCTCAGCGGATTCCTACGAGCAGTACTTC
len: 15
d_gene: NA
v_gene: TRBV4-2
abundance: NA
j_gene: TRBJ2-7

CDR3aa: CATSRASNEQFF
CDR3nt: TGTGCCACCAGCAGAGCGTCCAATGAGCAGTTCTTC
len: 12
d_gene: NA
v_gene: TRBV15
abundance: NA
j_gene: TRBJ2-1

CDR3aa: CASRPSGGYEQYF
CDR3nt: TGCGCCAGCCGCCCCTCCGGGGGCTACGAGCAGTACTTC
len: 13
d_gene: NA
v_gene: TRBV5-1
abundance: NA
j_gene: TRBJ2-7

CDR3aa: CASSLDSLTPTEAFF
CDR3nt: TGCGCCAGCAGCTTGGACAGCCTTACACCCACTGAAGCTTTCTTT
len: 15
d_gene: NA
v_gene: TRBV5-1
abundance: NA
j_gene: TRBJ1-1

CDR3aa: CASSPQLGDAFF
CDR3nt: TGTGCCAGTAGCCCGCAATTGGGCGACGCTTTCTTT
len: 12
d_gene: NA
v_gene: TRBV19
abundance: NA
j_gene: TRBJ1-1

CDR3aa: CASSLAGGSGNTIYF
CDR3nt: TGCGCCAGCAGCTTGGCAGGGGGCTCTGGAAACACCATATATTTT
len: 15
d_gene: TRBD1
v_gene: TRBV5-1
abundance: NA
j_gene: TRBJ1-3

CDR3aa: CASRVLGVGPPMIEQYF
CDR3nt: TGTGCCAGCAGGGTCCTAGGGGTGGGGCCGCCGATGATTGAGCAGTACTTC
len: 17
d_gene: NA
v_gene: TRBV27
abundance: NA
j_gene: TRBJ2-7

CDR3aa: CASSQRVVREPDTQYF
CDR3nt: TGTGCCAGCAGCCAAAGGGTTGTGCGGGAACCAGATACGCAGTATTTT
len: 16
d_gene: NA
v_gene: TRBV7-9
abundance: NA
j_gene: TRBJ2-3

CDR3aa: CASRRDNVGRNIQYF
CDR3nt: TGTGCCAGCAGGCGAGATAATGTGGGGCGCAACATTCAGTACTTC
len: 15
d_gene: NA
v_gene: TRBV6-5
abundance: NA
j_gene: TRBJ2-4

CDR3aa: CASTRQGTKNIQYF
CDR3nt: TGTGCCAGCACCCGACAGGGCACCAAAAACATTCAGTACTTC
len: 14
d_gene: TRBD1
v_gene: TRBV2
abundance: once
j_gene: TRBJ2-4

CDR3aa: CASSAGLAGVSEQYF
CDR3nt: TGTGCCAGCAGCGCGGGACTAGCGGGAGTATCCGAGCAGTACTTC
len: 15
d_gene: TRBD2
v_gene: TRBV7-2
abundance: NA
j_gene: TRBJ2-7

CDR3aa: CASSRTSGETQYF
CDR3nt: TGTGCCAGCAGCCGGACTAGCGGAGAGACCCAGTACTTC
len: 13
d_gene: TRBD2
v_gene: TRBV2
abundance: NA
j_gene: TRBJ2-5

CDR3aa: CSVARSDTITGELFF
CDR3nt: TGCAGCGTTGCCCGTTCAGACACGATCACCGGGGAGCTGTTTTTT
len: 15
d_gene: NA
v_gene: TRBV29-1
abundance: NA
j_gene: TRBJ2-2

CDR3aa: CASKETLNTYEQYF
CDR3nt: TGTGCCAGCAAAGAGACACTTAACACCTACGAGCAGTACTTC
len: 14
d_gene: NA
v_gene: TRBV11-2
abundance: NA
j_gene: TRBJ2-7

CDR3aa: CASSLTSGQGDTGELFF
CDR3nt: TGTGCCAGCAGTTTAACAAGCGGACAGGGAGACACCGGGGAGCTGTTTTTT
len: 17
d_gene: TRBD1
v_gene: TRBV27
abundance: NA
j_gene: TRBJ2-2

CDR3aa: CASTELGAGTEAFF
CDR3nt: TGTGCCAGCACGGAATTGGGGGCTGGAACTGAAGCTTTCTTT
len: 14
d_gene: NA
v_gene: TRBV6-1
abundance: NA
j_gene: TRBJ1-1

CDR3aa: CASRLRVDYGYTF
CDR3nt: TGCGCCAGCAGACTCAGGGTCGACTATGGCTACACCTTC
len: 13
d_gene: NA
v_gene: TRBV5-1
abundance: NA
j_gene: TRBJ1-2

CDR3aa: CSVEERTGNSYEQYF
CDR3nt: TGCAGCGTTGAAGAAAGGACAGGGAACTCCTACGAGCAGTACTTC
len: 15
d_gene: TRBD1
v_gene: TRBV29-1
abundance: NA
j_gene: TRBJ2-7

CDR3aa: CASSRDRNSYEQYF
CDR3nt: TGTGCCAGCAGCAGGGACAGAAACTCCTACGAGCAGTACTTC
len: 14
d_gene: TRBD1
v_gene: TRBV7-9
abundance: NA
j_gene: TRBJ2-7

CDR3aa: CAWKVGGDSPLHF
CDR3nt: TGTGCCTGGAAAGTAGGAGGGGATTCACCCCTCCACTTT
len: 13
d_gene: NA
v_gene: TRBV30
abundance: once
j_gene: TRBJ1-6

CDR3aa: CASSTSSGSYEQYF
CDR3nt: TGTGCCAGTAGTACCTCTAGCGGCTCCTACGAGCAGTACTTC
len: 14
d_gene: TRBD2
v_gene: TRBV19
abundance: NA
j_gene: TRBJ2-7

CDR3aa: CATRDTSYGYTF
CDR3nt: TGTGCCACCAGGGACACCAGCTATGGCTACACCTTC
len: 12
d_gene: NA
v_gene: TRBV15
abundance: NA
j_gene: TRBJ1-2

CDR3aa: CASSPYGGSSYEQYF
CDR3nt: TGTGCCAGCAGCCCCTATGGGGGGAGCTCCTACGAGCAGTACTTC
len: 15
d_gene: NA
v_gene: TRBV11-2
abundance: NA
j_gene: TRBJ2-7

CDR3aa: CASSISRTEAFF
CDR3nt: TGTGCCAGTAGTATTTCGCGTACTGAAGCTTTCTTT
len: 12
d_gene: NA
v_gene: TRBV19
abundance: NA
j_gene: TRBJ1-1

CDR3aa: CASSLWGGVSGNTIYF
CDR3nt: TGTGCCAGCAGCTTGTGGGGAGGAGTCTCTGGAAACACCATATATTTT
len: 16
d_gene: NA
v_gene: TRBV5-6
abundance: NA
j_gene: TRBJ1-3

CDR3aa: CASSLGQDYEQYF
CDR3nt: TGTGCCAGCAGCTTGGGGCAGGACTACGAGCAGTACTTC
len: 13
d_gene: NA
v_gene: TRBV5-4
abundance: NA
j_gene: TRBJ2-7

CDR3aa: CASSKGTRQGNQPQHF
CDR3nt: TGTGCCAGCAGCAAGGGGACCCGACAGGGCAATCAGCCCCAGCATTTT
len: 16
d_gene: NA
v_gene: TRBV21-1
abundance: NA
j_gene: TRBJ1-5

CDR3aa: CASSQERLFPRTADTQYF
CDR3nt: TGCGCCAGCAGCCAAGAGAGGTTATTTCCTCGGACTGCAGATACGCAGTATTTT
len: 18
d_gene: NA
v_gene: TRBV4-1
abundance: NA
j_gene: TRBJ2-3

CDR3aa: CASSLGQGYSNTEAFF
CDR3nt: TGCGCCAGCAGCTTGGGGCAGGGGTATTCTAACACTGAAGCTTTCTTT
len: 16
d_gene: NA
v_gene: TRBV5-1
abundance: NA
j_gene: TRBJ1-1

CDR3aa: CARGQGNEQFF
CDR3nt: TGTGCCAGAGGACAGGGCAATGAGCAGTTCTTC
len: 11
d_gene: TRBD1
v_gene: TRBV2
abundance: NA
j_gene: TRBJ2-1